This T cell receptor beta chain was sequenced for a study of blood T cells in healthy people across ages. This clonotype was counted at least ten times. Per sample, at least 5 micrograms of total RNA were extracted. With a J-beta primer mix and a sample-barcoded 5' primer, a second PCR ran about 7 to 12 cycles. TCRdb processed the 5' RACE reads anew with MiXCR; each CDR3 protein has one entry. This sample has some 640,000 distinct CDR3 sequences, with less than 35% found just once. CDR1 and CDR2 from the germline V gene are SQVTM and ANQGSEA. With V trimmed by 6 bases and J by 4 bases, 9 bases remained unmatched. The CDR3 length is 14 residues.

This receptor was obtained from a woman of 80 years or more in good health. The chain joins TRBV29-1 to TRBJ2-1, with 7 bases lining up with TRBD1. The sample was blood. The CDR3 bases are TGCAGCGTCAAACAGGGGTTCTCTTACAATGAGCAGTTCTTC. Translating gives CSVKQGFSYNEQFF.